The 13 T cell receptor beta chains reported below all come from one sample, sequenced in a study of identifying expanded T cells in peripheral blood. TCRdb's table, derived via immunoSEQ multiplex PCR, lists solely in-frame clones and lacks some. In the table there are about 110,000 clones, around 90% of which are singletons. Sequencing used blood. These TCRs come from a person aged 18 to 70 in good health.

V and J are TRBV7-2 and TRBJ2-1; maybe TRBD1 (7 bases). The CDR3 runs 13 residues. The germline V and J ends were trimmed by 5 bases and 9 bases, with 14 bases remaining between them. The germline CDR1 and CDR2 sequences are SGHTA and FQGNSA. Here the CDR3 DNA reads TGTGCCAGCAGCGCGGGACAGCTAGGTGAGCAGTTCTTC. Translated: CASSAGQLGEQFF. The variable domain in full, with the rest retrieved from reference TRBV7-2 and TRBJ2-1, is GAGVSQSPSNKVTEKGKDVELRCDPISGHTALYWYRQSLGQGLEFLIYFQGNSAPDKSGLPSDRFSAERTGGSVSTLTIQRTQQEDSAVYLCASSAGQLGEQFFGPGTRLTVL.

The chain combines TRBV7-6 with TRBJ1-6; D call uncertain. The CDR3 spans 14 residues. The germline V and J ends were trimmed by 5 bases and 10 bases, with 15 bases remaining between them. CDR1 SGHVS and CDR2 FNYEAQ come from the germline V gene. CDR3 coding DNA: TGTGCCAGCAGCCTTTCTGGGGTCGGGTCACCCCTCCACTTT. Translation: CASSLSGVGSPLHF.

This chain links TRBV6-1 with TRBJ2-7; D gene ambiguous. CDR1 and CDR2 from the germline V gene are MNHNS and SASEGT. The CDR3 loop spans 13 amino acids. V lost 4 bases and J 3 bases, leaving 10 bases between the germline ends. The CDR3 DNA reads as TGTGCCAGCAGTGCAGCTCCGAACTACGAGCAGTACTTC. This codes for CASSAAPNYEQYF.

This clone was seen only once. This chain's CDR3 is CASSLFLVGNEQFF. The CDR3 coding sequence is TGCGCCAGCAGCTTGTTTCTAGTTGGTAATGAGCAGTTCTTC. The chain employs TRBV5-1 and TRBJ2-1; no firm D call. The V end was cut by 1 base, the J end by 7 bases, with 12 bases between. Germline V CDR1 and CDR2: SGHRS, YFSETQ. The CDR3 has 14 amino acids.

The V gene is TRBV4-3, the J gene TRBJ2-5, with TRBD2 identical over 9 bases. The CDR3 is 17 amino acids. Looked up from germline, CDR1 is LGHNA and CDR2 is YSLEER. Trimming removed 3 bases from V and 5 bases from J; junction bases left unmatched: 13. The CDR3 loop reads CASSQEAGGGGGETQYF. Written as DNA, the CDR3 is TGCGCCAGCAGCCAGGAAGCCGGCGGCGGGGGGGGTGAGACCCAGTACTTC.

V is TRBV5-6 and J is TRBJ1-6; no reliable D call. The V and J ends lost 0 bases and 4 bases respectively, with 11 bases between them. Germline lookup yields CDR1 SGHDT and CDR2 YYEEEE. CDR3 size: 16 residues. The DNA of the CDR3 is TGTGCCAGCAGCTTGGGGTCCGTCAATTATAATTCACCCCTCCACTTT. Translating gives CASSLGSVNYNSPLHF.

This chain connects TRBV5-1 to TRBJ2-5, with D unclear. The J call may not be correct, given that the DNA end is closer to TRBJ2-7. CDR1 and CDR2 from the germline V gene are SGHRS and YFSETQ. The CDR3 contains 16 residues. CDR3 sequence: CASSPDPLGRSYEQYF. The CDR3 DNA is TGCGCCAGCAGCCCCGACCCGCTAGGAAGGAGCTACGAGCAGTACTTC.

V is TRBV28 and J is TRBJ1-2, with D perhaps matching TRBD1 (6 bases). Trimming cost V 7 bases and J 3 bases, with 12 bases left between them. The CDR3 runs 13 residues. The germline V gene encodes CDR1 MDHEN and CDR2 SYDVKM. The CDR3 region is CASIRGADYGYTF. The CDR3 region has the DNA TGTGCCAGCATTCGGGGGGCGGACTATGGCTACACCTTC.

V and J are TRBV18 and TRBJ2-5; D remains unclear. Per germline, CDR1 KGHSH and CDR2 LQKENI. V lost 4 bases and J lost 5, with 11 bases in between. The CDR3 contains 13 residues. The CDR3 spells CASSRSPPETQYF. As DNA, the CDR3 is TGTGCCAGCTCACGTTCACCGCCGGAGACCCAGTACTTC. Drawing the rest from reference TRBV18 and TRBJ2-5, the complete variable domain is NAGVMQNPRHLVRRRGQEARLRCSPMKGHSHVYWYRQLPEEGLKFMVYLQKENIIDESGMPKERFSAEFPKEGPSILRIQQVVRGDSAAYFCASSRSPPETQYFGPGTRLLVL.

This chain links TRBV7-2 with TRBJ2-3; 7 bases are shared with TRBD2. Trimming cost V 4 bases and J 4 bases; bases outside gene matches: 8. CDR1 is SGHTA and CDR2 is FQGNSA in the germline V gene. The CDR3 runs 15 residues. As DNA, the CDR3 is TGTGCCAGCAGCTATCCCCGGGGGGAAGCAGATACGCAGTATTTT. Translated: CASSYPRGEADTQYF.

This chain connects TRBV19 to TRBJ2-2; no reliable D call. V lost 2 bases to trimming and J lost 1 base, with 8 bases between them. Looked up from germline, CDR1 is LNHDA and CDR2 is SQIVND (reference sequence). The CDR3 is made up of 15 amino acids. The CDR3 reads CASSIWSQNTGELFF. CDR3 sequence (DNA): TGTGCCAGTAGTATATGGTCACAGAACACCGGGGAGCTGTTTTTT. Filled out from reference TRBV19 and TRBJ2-2, the complete variable domain reads DGGITQSPKYLFRKEGQNVTLSCEQNLNHDAMYWYRQDPGQGLRLIYYSQIVNDFQKGDIAEGYSVSREKKESFPLTVTSAQKNPTAFYLCASSIWSQNTGELFFGEGSRLTVL.

V gene TRBV4-3 combines with J gene TRBJ1-1; a weak D match, TRBD1 (5 bases). Germline V CDR1 and CDR2: LGHNA, YSLEER. Deletions cut 5 bases from V and 5 bases from J, with 9 bases between. CDR3 size: 12 residues. CDR3 residues: CASSGGGTEAFF. For the CDR3, the DNA is TGCGCCAGCAGCGGGGGGGGAACTGAAGCTTTCTTT.

V is TRBV19 and J is TRBJ1-2; no reliable D call. Germline loops: CDR1 LNHDA, CDR2 SQIVND (reference sequence). The CDR3 runs to 14 residues. Trimming shortened V by 5 bases and J by 4 bases, and 14 bases separated the two germline ends. CDR3: CASSQTDTIYGYTF. In nucleotides, the CDR3 is TGTGCCAGTAGTCAAACCGACACGATCTATGGCTACACCTTC. The whole variable domain, filled in from reference TRBV19 and TRBJ1-2, reads DGGITQSPKYLFRKEGQNVTLSCEQNLNHDAMYWYRQDPGQGLRLIYYSQIVNDFQKGDIAEGYSVSREKKESFPLTVTSAQKNPTAFYLCASSQTDTIYGYTFGSGTRLTVV.